This T cell receptor (beta chain) originates from a study of cytomegalovirus exposure and HLA in healthy donors. Study-level findings and limits: It was reported in a later analysis that an Asian-associated ancestry cluster showed fewer N-insertions than the approximately 670-donor mean. The investigators catalogued some 160 TCR beta chains as cytomegalovirus-associated. The presence/absence work took it that sequencing depth was about the same across donors.

A note on this clone: Its antigen is not identified.

CDR1 is MGHRA and CDR2 is YSYEKL in the germline V gene. Between the trimmed V and J ends, which lost 1 base and 6 bases, there was a span of 15 bases. The CDR3 extends over 15 amino acids. The PCR employed 60 Vbeta primers together with 13 Jbeta primers. The method was immunoSEQ multiplex PCR; TCRdb's version includes in-frame clones alone and lacks a portion of them. The sample has some 190,000 clones, roughly three quarters seen once; the top ten hold less than 2.5%. Sequencing was performed on PBMCs. The chain carries TRBV4-1 and TRBJ1-1; tentatively, D is TRBD1 (5 bases). The source of this sequence is a woman aged 25 to 39 in good health and CMV-seropositive. CDR3 protein: CASSQGPGWAAEAFF. The CDR3 DNA sequence: TGCGCCAGCAGCCAAGGGCCAGGGTGGGCTGCTGAAGCTTTCTTT.